The subject of this entry is one TCR beta chain. Genes and germline come from the mouse. The read is 1 residue too short to cover the CDR3 end, so that end is filled in from the germline J gene. The record originates from a study of tissue T cells after allogeneic stem cell transplantation. The data were produced by immunoSEQ multiplex PCR, yet TCRdb's version contains in-frame clones alone and is incomplete. Of approximately 5,400 clones detected, around 50% appear once; the ten largest clones hold 9%. Germline V CDR1 and CDR2: NSQYPW, LRSPGD (reference sequence). Trimming stripped 1 base from V and 4 bases from J, with 7 bases between. There are 14 residues in the CDR3. Time point: mouse harvest day 7 after allogeneic transplant. Tail vein injection delivered 10^7 T-cell-depleted bone marrow cells and 10^6 splenic CD5+ T cells.

The sequence was collected from a female BALB/c mouse given C57BL/6 T cells with graft-versus-host disease after an allogeneic hematopoietic cell transplant. The gene calls are TRBV1 and TRBJ1-4; D unclear. Sequencing was done on a sample of gut tissue. CDR3 DNA, as far as it was read: TGCACCTGCAGTGCAGGTAAGAACAACGAAAGATTATTT. Its protein is CTCSAGKNNERLF. The whole CDR3 is CTCSAGKNNERLFF.